This is a list of T cell receptor beta chains from one sample in a study of shared clonotypes between healthy human individuals. Produced via immunoSEQ multiplex PCR; TCRdb's table is partial and in-frame only. Among roughly 2.4 million clones listed, approximately 94% were seen once. The sample was naive CD4+ T cells sorted from blood. The receptors derive from a man in his late teens or twenties in good health. Each CDR3 is given with its conserved first and last residue. A D gene is named only where the DNA matches it firmly. Not all rows give a size; the values are once, few, many and, for expanded clones, a class.

v_gene	abundance	j_gene	d_gene	CDR3nt	CDR3aa
TRBV6-5	.	TRBJ2-7	.	TGTGCCACCACGGCAGGGGTAAACTACGAGCAGTACTTC	CATTAGVNYEQYF
TRBV12-5	.	TRBJ1-4	TRBD1	TGTGCTAGTGCCTTGGGACAGGGGAATGAAAAACTGTTTTTT	CASALGQGNEKLFF
TRBV7-2	.	TRBJ1-2	.	TGTGCCAGCAGCGAAACGATCGGACGTTACACCTTC	CASSETIGRYTF
TRBV25-1	.	TRBJ1-4	.	TGTGCCAGCAGTGCATCGGGGCCACCTAATGAAAAACTGTTTTTT	CASSASGPPNEKLFF
TRBV2	few	TRBJ2-5	.	TGTGCCAGCAGTGAAAGGGAGACCCAGTACTTC	CASSERETQYF
TRBV5-1	.	TRBJ2-7	TRBD2	TGCGCCAGCAGCTTGAAAGCGGGGGGGCTGGGGCCCTCCTACGAGCAGTACTTC	CASSLKAGGLGPSYEQYF
TRBV7-2	.	TRBJ2-1	.	TGTGCCAGCAGCTTAGTGGTAGGACCCCGCAATGAGCAGTTCTTC	CASSLVVGPRNEQFF
TRBV11-2	.	TRBJ2-5	.	TGTGCCAGCAGCTTCCTCCCGGGCGAAGGTGAGACCCAGTACTTC	CASSFLPGEGETQYF
TRBV10-1	.	TRBJ2-7	TRBD2	TGCGCCAGCCTGGGGCTAGCGGGAGGGCCAACCGAGCAGTACTTC	CASLGLAGGPTEQYF
TRBV7-2	.	TRBJ1-1	.	TGTGCCAGCAGCCCCAGCGGGTTGAACACTGAAGCTTTCTTT	CASSPSGLNTEAFF
TRBV4-1	.	TRBJ2-1	.	TGCGCCAGCAGCCAAACGGGACTTAATGAGCAGTTCTTC	CASSQTGLNEQFF
TRBV18	.	TRBJ2-3	.	TGTGCCAGCTCACCCCGGCAGAGCACAGATACGCAGTATTTT	CASSPRQSTDTQYF
TRBV29-1	.	TRBJ1-1	.	TGCAGCGTTGCCGTGAACATGAACACTGAAGCTTTCTTT	CSVAVNMNTEAFF
TRBV19	.	TRBJ1-5	TRBD1	TGTGCCAGTAGCACATCCGCCAGACAGGGTAATCAGCCCCAGCATTTT	CASSTSARQGNQPQHF
TRBV6-5	.	TRBJ2-2	.	TGTGCCAGCAGTTCCGCCGGGAGCGCGAACACCGGGGAGCTGTTTTTT	CASSSAGSANTGELFF
TRBV6-5	.	TRBJ2-5	.	TGTGCCAGCACCTACAGGGTTGAGACCCAGTACTTC	CASTYRVETQYF
TRBV6-5	.	TRBJ2-7	.	TGTGCCAGCAGTATGACAGGTGGCGAGCAGTACTTC	CASSMTGGEQYF
TRBV4-1	.	TRBJ2-5	.	TGCGCCAGCAGCCAAGTTCGGGCCCCCGCTTGGGCCCAGTACTTC	CASSQVRAPAWAQYF
TRBV6-6	.	TRBJ2-3	.	TGTGCCAGCAGTTACTGGTCTAGCACAGATACGCAGTATTTT	CASSYWSSTDTQYF
TRBV5-4	.	TRBJ1-6	.	TGTGCCAGTGGAGACAGAACCAACCCTATTGCACCCCTCCACTTT	CASGDRTNPIAPLHF
TRBV7-2	.	TRBJ2-5	.	TGTGCCAGCAGCTTATCGGCAAACCAAGAGACCCAGTACTTC	CASSLSANQETQYF
TRBV7-9	.	TRBJ1-5	.	TGTGCCAGCAGCTTGGGACGAGAGCCCCAGCATTTT	CASSLGREPQHF
TRBV6-1	few	TRBJ1-5	.	TGTGCCAGCAGTGAAAGAAATCAGCCCCAGCATTTT	CASSERNQPQHF
TRBV14	once	TRBJ2-1	TRBD1	TGTGCCAGCAGCCAAGATAGGGGGACAGGGATCAATGAGCAGTTCTTC	CASSQDRGTGINEQFF
TRBV7-9	.	TRBJ1-2	TRBD1	TGTGCCAGCAGCACTCGGACAGGGGCGGGTGGCTACACCTTC	CASSTRTGAGGYTF
TRBV7-2	.	TRBJ2-3	TRBD2	TGTGCCAGCAGCCCAGTGGCGGGGGGCTCAGGTACGCAGTATTTT	CASSPVAGGSGTQYF
TRBV7-2	.	TRBJ1-5	.	TGTGCCAGCAGCTTATCAGGTTCTGGCTTTGGCAATCAGCCCCAGCATTTT	CASSLSGSGFGNQPQHF
TRBV6-1	.	TRBJ2-7	TRBD2	TGTGCCAGCAGTGTACTAGCGGGAGGGCCGCTCGAGCAGTACTTC	CASSVLAGGPLEQYF
TRBV25-1	once	TRBJ1-3	.	TGTGCCAGCAGTGAAGTTAGCTTCTCTGGAAACACCATATATTTT	CASSEVSFSGNTIYF
TRBV5-4	.	TRBJ1-3	.	TGTGCCAGCAGCCTCGGACAGACAGGAAACACCATATATTTT	CASSLGQTGNTIYF
TRBV5-4	.	TRBJ2-5	TRBD2	TGTGCCAGCAGACTCGGACTAGCGGGGGCCCAAGAGACCCAGTACTTC	CASRLGLAGAQETQYF
TRBV7-2	.	TRBJ2-5	.	TGTGCCAGCAGCTTAGAGGGCAGACTCTTCCAAGAGACCCAGTACTTC	CASSLEGRLFQETQYF
TRBV11-2	.	TRBJ2-7	.	TGTGCCAGCAGCTTTCGGGTTAGCGGAAACTACGAGCAGTACTTC	CASSFRVSGNYEQYF
TRBV6-5	.	TRBJ2-7	TRBD1	TGTGCCAGCAGTTACTCAGGACAGGGGGTCCACGAGCAGTACTTC	CASSYSGQGVHEQYF
TRBV5-1	.	TRBJ1-1	TRBD1	TGCGCCAGCAGCTTGGCGACACAGGGGGCGCTGAACACTGAAGCTTTCTTT	CASSLATQGALNTEAFF
TRBV7-2	.	TRBJ2-7	.	TGTGCCAGCAGCTTAGCTCGCGGGGCCTACGAGCAGTACTTC	CASSLARGAYEQYF
TRBV5-4	.	TRBJ1-3	.	TGTGCCAGCAAAGCCGGGACGGCTGGAAACACCATATATTTT	CASKAGTAGNTIYF
TRBV4-1	.	TRBJ2-2	.	TGCGCCAGCAGCCAAGTCGACAGCAACACCGGGGAGCTGTTTTTT	CASSQVDSNTGELFF
TRBV6-6	.	TRBJ1-1	.	TGTGCCAGCAGTTACTTTACAGCCACTGAAGCTTTCTTT	CASSYFTATEAFF
TRBV19	.	TRBJ2-3	.	TGTGCCAGCCGTCCCTCAGACACAGATACGCAGTATTTT	CASRPSDTDTQYF
TRBV7-2	.	TRBJ2-7	TRBD1	TGTGCCAGCAGTTCCGGGACAGGGTACTACGAGCAGTACTTC	CASSSGTGYYEQYF
TRBV2	.	TRBJ1-2	.	TGTGCCAGCAGTCCAACGCCCTATGGCTACACCTTC	CASSPTPYGYTF
TRBV15	.	TRBJ2-7	.	TGTGCCACAAGCAGGAGCGAGCAGTACTTC	CATSRSEQYF
TRBV4-3	.	TRBJ1-2	.	TGCGCCAGCAGCCAAGAGGAGGGGTATGGCTACACCTTC	CASSQEEGYGYTF